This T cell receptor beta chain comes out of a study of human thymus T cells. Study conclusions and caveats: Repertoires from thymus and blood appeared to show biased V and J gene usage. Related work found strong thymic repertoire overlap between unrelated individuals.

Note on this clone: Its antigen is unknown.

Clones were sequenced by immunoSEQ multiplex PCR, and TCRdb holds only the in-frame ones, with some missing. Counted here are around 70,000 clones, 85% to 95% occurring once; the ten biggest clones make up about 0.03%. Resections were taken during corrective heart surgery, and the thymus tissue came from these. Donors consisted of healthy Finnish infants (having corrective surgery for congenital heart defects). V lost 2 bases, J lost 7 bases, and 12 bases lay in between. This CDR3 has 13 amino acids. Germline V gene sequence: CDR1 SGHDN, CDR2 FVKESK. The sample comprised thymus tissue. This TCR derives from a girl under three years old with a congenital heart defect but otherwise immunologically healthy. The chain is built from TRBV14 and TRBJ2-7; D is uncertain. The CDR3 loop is CASSQKALSEQYF. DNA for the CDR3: TGTGCCAGCAGCCAAAAGGCCCTTTCAGAGCAGTACTTC.